This record looks at one T cell receptor (beta chain) sequence and its context. CDR1 is SGHTA, CDR2 FQGNSA, per germline. There are 15 residues in the CDR3. Trimming cost V 2 bases and J 2 bases; bases outside gene matches: 6. These data belong to a study of blood T cell repertoires in COVID-19. TCRdb keeps only in-frame clones here, not all; method: immunoSEQ multiplex PCR. The sample holds fewer than 250,000 clones; roughly 91% are singletons and the top ten take 3.5% to 4.5%. This chain links TRBV7-2 with TRBJ2-7; 7 bases fit TRBD2. This clonotype originated in a human donor in a cohort sampled during active COVID-19. Material: peripheral blood. The CDR3 sequence is CASSLKAGPTYEQYF. CDR3 coding DNA: TGTGCCAGCAGCTTAAAAGCGGGACCTACCTACGAGCAGTACTTC.